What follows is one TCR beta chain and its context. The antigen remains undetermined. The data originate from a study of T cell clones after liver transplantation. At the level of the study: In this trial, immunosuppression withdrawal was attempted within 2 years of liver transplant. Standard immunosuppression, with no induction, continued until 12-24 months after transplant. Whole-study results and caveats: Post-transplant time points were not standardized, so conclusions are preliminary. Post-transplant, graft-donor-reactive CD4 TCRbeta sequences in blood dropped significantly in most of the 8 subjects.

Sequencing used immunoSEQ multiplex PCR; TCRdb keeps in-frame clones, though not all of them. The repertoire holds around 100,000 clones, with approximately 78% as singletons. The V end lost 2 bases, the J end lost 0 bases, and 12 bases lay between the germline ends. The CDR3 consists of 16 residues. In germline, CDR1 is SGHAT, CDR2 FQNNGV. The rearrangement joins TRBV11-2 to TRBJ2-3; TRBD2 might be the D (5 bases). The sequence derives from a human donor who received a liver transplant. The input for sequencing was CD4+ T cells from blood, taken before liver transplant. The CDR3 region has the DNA TGTGCCAGCAGCTTATTTTCGAGCGGCAGCACAGATACGCAGTATTTT. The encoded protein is CASSLFSSGSTDTQYF.